This T cell receptor (beta chain) emerged from a study of blood T cell repertoires in COVID-19. Germline V gives CDR1 MNHEY, CDR2 SVGAGI. This CDR3 contains 15 residues. V dropped 5 bases and J dropped 5; count of bases not matched to a gene: 8. Libraries were prepared by immunoSEQ multiplex PCR; TCRdb keeps only in-frame clonotypes and omits some of them. Here the sample spans approximately 97,000 clones, roughly 90% being singletons. The V and J genes are TRBV6-5 and TRBJ1-4, with 7 nucleotides matching TRBD1. This receptor was taken from a woman of 80 years or more with acute or convalescent COVID-19. Input material: peripheral blood. The CDR3 is CASSRSGTVNEKLFF. CDR3 nucleotides: TGTGCCAGCAGTCGTTCCGGGACAGTGAATGAAAAACTGTTTTTT.